What follows describes a single T cell receptor (beta chain). This entry is derived from a study of blood T cell repertoires in COVID-19. Study overall: Whether acute or convalescent, the COVID-19 samples came from the United States, Italy and Spain. PBMCs, B-cell-depleted T cells, or T cells were the source of the cDNA or gDNA that made up the material.

Those enrolled in Seattle joined during active infection and were followed longitudinally afterward. Per the authors' pipeline: The authors estimated nucleated cell counts from reference gene primer amplification. Profiled with immunoSEQ multiplex PCR; TCRdb holds only in-frame clones, not every one. V and J calls and clone size are as listed in that table; D and trimming were resolved from the DNA. The data show around 310,000 clones, roughly 90% seen once. Sequences were obtained from peripheral blood. This TCR came from a middle-aged woman with COVID-19, enrolled during active disease.

The CDR3: CASRGLVSYEQYF. CDR3 DNA sequence: TGTGCCAGCCGCGGACTGGTCTCCTACGAGCAGTACTTC. The V call is TRBV27, the J call TRBJ2-7; maybe TRBD2 (5 bases). Trimming shortened V by 8 bases and J by 0 bases, and 11 bases separated the two germline ends. The CDR3 has 13 amino acids. Per germline, CDR1 MNHEY and CDR2 SMNVEV (reference sequence).